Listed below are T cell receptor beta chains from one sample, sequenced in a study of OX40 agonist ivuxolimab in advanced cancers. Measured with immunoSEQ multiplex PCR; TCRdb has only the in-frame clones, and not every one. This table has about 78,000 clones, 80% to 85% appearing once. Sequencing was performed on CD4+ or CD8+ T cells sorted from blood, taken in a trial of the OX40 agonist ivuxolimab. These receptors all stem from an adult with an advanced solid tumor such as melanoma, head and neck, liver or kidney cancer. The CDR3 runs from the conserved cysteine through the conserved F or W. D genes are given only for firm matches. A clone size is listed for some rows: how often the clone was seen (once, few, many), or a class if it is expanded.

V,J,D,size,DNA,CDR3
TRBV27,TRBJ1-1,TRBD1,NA,TGTGCCAGCAATCGCGCAGGGGGGGGGACTGAAGCTTTCTTT,CASNRAGGGTEAFF
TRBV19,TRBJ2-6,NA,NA,TGTGCCAGTAGGGACAGAGACTCTGGGGCCAACGTCCTGACTTTC,CASRDRDSGANVLTF
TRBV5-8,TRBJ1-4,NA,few,TGTGCCAGCAGCCACGGGACCGAAGCAACTAATGAAAAACTGTTTTTT,CASSHGTEATNEKLFF
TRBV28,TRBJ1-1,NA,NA,TGTGCCACCACAGTTACAACCAGGGGCCCTGAAGCTTTCTTT,CATTVTTRGPEAFF
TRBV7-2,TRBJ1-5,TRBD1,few,TGTGCCAGCAGCCAGGGACAGGGGGGACAGCCCCAGCATTTT,CASSQGQGGQPQHF
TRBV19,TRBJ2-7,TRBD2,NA,TGTGCCAGTAACCCCGGGACTAGTGTTTACGAGCAGTACTTC,CASNPGTSVYEQYF
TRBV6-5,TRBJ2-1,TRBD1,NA,TGTGCCAGCAGTTACGTGAGGGCAGGGGGTGGGCAGTTCTTC,CASSYVRAGGGQFF
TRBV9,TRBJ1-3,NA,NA,TGTGCCAGCAGCACCGCCGGTGGCTCCAGAAACACCATATATTTT,CASSTAGGSRNTIYF
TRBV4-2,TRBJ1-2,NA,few,TGTGCCAGCAGCCAAGCGACAGGCGACTATGGCTACACCTTC,CASSQATGDYGYTF
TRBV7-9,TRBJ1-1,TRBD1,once,TGTGCCAGCAGCGTAGACAGGGGAATAGGTGGGACTGAAGCTTTCTTT,CASSVDRGIGGTEAFF
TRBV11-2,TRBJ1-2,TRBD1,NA,TGTGCCAGCAGCTTTATAACCGGGACAGGGGATGGCTACACCTTC,CASSFITGTGDGYTF
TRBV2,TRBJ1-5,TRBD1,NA,TGTGCCAGCAGCCCGGGGAGGGGGCGCTTCGATCAGCCCCAGCATTTT,CASSPGRGRFDQPQHF
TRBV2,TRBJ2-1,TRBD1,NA,TGTGCCAGCAGTCCGGACAGGGCCCGTCAATATGAGCAGTTCTTC,CASSPDRARQYEQFF
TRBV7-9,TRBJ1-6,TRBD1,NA,TGTGCCAGCAGCCAGACAGGGGGAAATTCACCCCTCCACTTT,CASSQTGGNSPLHF
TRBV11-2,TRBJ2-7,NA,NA,TGTGCCAGCAGCACCCCCCGGACACGCACCGAGTACTTC,CASSTPRTRTEYF
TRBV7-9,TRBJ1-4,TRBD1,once,TGTGCCAGCAGCTATCGGACAGGGGAAAATATTGCAACTAATGAAAAACTGTTTTTT,CASSYRTGENIATNEKLFF
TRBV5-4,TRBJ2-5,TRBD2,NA,TGTGCCAGCAGCTTGGAAGCAGGGGGCGGGCTAGCGGGGGGATCGGAGACCCAGTACTTC,CASSLEAGGGLAGGSETQYF
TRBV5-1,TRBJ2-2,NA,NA,TGCGCCAGCAGCTTGATGAGTCAGGGAAGACTTACGAACACCGGGGAGCTGTTTTTT,CASSLMSQGRLTNTGELFF
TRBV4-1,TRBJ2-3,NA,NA,TGCGCCAGCAGCCAATACCAGGTGAGGCAGGGAAGCACAGATACGCAGTATTTT,CASSQYQVRQGSTDTQYF
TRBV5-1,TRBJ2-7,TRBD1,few,TGCGCCAGCAGCTTGGCCCGTTGGACAGGCGGAACCTCCTACTACGAGCAGTACTTC,CASSLARWTGGTSYYEQYF
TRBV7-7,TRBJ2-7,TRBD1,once,TGTGCCAGCAGCCGGGACAGCTCGGTCGAGCAGTACTTC,CASSRDSSVEQYF
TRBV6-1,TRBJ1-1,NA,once,TGTGCCAGCAGTGCACCTCAGGGACGGGCTTTCTTT,CASSAPQGRAFF
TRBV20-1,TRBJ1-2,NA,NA,TGCAGTGCTAGCCTCCGGGGTGGCTACACCTTC,CSASLRGGYTF
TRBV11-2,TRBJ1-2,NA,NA,TGTGCCAGCAGCTGGACTTATGGAGCTTTGGATGGCTACACCTTC,CASSWTYGALDGYTF
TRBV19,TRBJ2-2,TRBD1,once,TGTGCCAGTATGGGGGGACAGGGGAGGACCGGGGAGCTGTTTTTT,CASMGGQGRTGELFF
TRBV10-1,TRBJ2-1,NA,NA,TGCGCCAGCAGTGAGTCCACTAGCTGGGGTAACAATGAGCAGTTCTTC,CASSESTSWGNNEQFF
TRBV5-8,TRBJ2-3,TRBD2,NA,TGTGCCAGCAGCTGGAAGACTAGCGGGCCCCGGTATTTT,CASSWKTSGPRYF
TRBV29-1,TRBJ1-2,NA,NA,TGCAGCGTTGAAGGCCCCCGGGGGGAGAACTATGGCTACACCTTC,CSVEGPRGENYGYTF
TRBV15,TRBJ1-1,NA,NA,TGTGCCACCAGCAGAGACAAAGGTGAAGCTTTCTTT,CATSRDKGEAFF
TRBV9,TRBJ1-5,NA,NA,TGTGCCAGCAGCGTAGCAGGGTACGGTCAGCCCCAGCATTTT,CASSVAGYGQPQHF
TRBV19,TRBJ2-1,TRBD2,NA,TGTGCCAGTAGTACCCTAGGAATAGCGGGGGGTGGGAATGAGCAGTTCTTC,CASSTLGIAGGGNEQFF
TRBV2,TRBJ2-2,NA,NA,TGTGCCAGTCGACTGCCTACCGGGGAGCTGTTTTTT,CASRLPTGELFF
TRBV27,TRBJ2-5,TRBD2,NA,TGTGCCAGCACCTGGGGCGGGGGGCGAGAAGAGACCCAGTACTTC,CASTWGGGREETQYF
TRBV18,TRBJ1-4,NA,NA,TGTGCCAGCTCACGCACAGGTGTTCAAGATGAAAAACTGTTTTTT,CASSRTGVQDEKLFF
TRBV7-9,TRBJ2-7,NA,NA,TGTGCCAGCAGCCGACCTCAGGGCGAGCAGTACTTC,CASSRPQGEQYF
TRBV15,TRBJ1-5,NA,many,TGTGCCACCAGCAGAGGGGGCAGCGGGGATCAGCCCCAGCATTTT,CATSRGGSGDQPQHF
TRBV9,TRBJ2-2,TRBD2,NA,TGTGCCAGCAGCGTAGGGCTAGCGGGAGGCTCTAGCGCGAACACCGGGGAGCTGTTTTTT,CASSVGLAGGSSANTGELFF
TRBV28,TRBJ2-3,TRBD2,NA,TGTGCCAGCACCACTAGCGGGGGATACACAGATACGCAGTATTTT,CASTTSGGYTDTQYF
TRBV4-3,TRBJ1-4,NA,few,TGCGCCAGCAGCCTTACCGGGAACACTAATGAAAAACTGTTTTTT,CASSLTGNTNEKLFF
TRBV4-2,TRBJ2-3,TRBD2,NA,TGTGCCAGCAGCCAAGGCATTCTCGGTAGCGGGAGACCAGATACGCAGTATTTT,CASSQGILGSGRPDTQYF
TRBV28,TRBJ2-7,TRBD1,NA,TGTGCCAGCAGTTTGGGGGGACAGGGCTCCTACGAGCAGTACTTC,CASSLGGQGSYEQYF
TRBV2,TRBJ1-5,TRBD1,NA,TGTGCCAGCAGGCCTCAGCTGACAGGGCAAAGACCCCAGCATTTT,CASRPQLTGQRPQHF